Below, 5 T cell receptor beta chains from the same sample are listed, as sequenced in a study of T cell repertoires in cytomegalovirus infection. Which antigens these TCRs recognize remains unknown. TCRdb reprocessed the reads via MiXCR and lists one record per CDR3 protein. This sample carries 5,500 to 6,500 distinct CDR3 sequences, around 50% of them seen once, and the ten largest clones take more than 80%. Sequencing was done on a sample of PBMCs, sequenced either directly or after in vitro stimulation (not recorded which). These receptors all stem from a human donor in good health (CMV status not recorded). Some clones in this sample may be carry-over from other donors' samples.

This chain's CDR3 is CASSLLPSISGQLSYNEQFF. The CDR3 region has the DNA TGTGCCAGCAGCTTACTGCCGTCTATTTCCGGGCAGCTCTCCTACAATGAGCAGTTCTTC. The chain couples TRBV7-9 to TRBJ2-1; D unresolved. The germline V and J ends were trimmed by 2 bases and 0 bases, with 23 bases remaining between them. CDR3 length: 20 residues. Germline-derived CDR1 and CDR2 are SEHNR and FQNEAQ (reference sequence).

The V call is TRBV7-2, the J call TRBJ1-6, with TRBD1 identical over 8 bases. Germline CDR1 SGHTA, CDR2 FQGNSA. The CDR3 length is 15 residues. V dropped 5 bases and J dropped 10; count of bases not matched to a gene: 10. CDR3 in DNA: TGTGCCAGCAGCATCCGGACAGGGTTTCGGTCACCCCTCCACTTT. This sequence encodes CASSIRTGFRSPLHF. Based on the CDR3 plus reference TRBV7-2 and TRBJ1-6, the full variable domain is GAGVSQSPSNKVTEKGKDVELRCDPISGHTALYWYRQSLGQGLEFLIYFQGNSAPDKSGLPSDRFSAERTGGSVSTLTIQRTQQEDSAVYLCASSIRTGFRSPLHFGNGTRLTVT.

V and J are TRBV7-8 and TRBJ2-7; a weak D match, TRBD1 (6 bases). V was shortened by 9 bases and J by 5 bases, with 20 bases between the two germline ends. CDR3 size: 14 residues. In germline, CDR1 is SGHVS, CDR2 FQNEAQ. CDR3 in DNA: TGTGCCAGGTGCTGGGACACCCCTGGTGACGAGCAGTACTTC. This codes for CARCWDTPGDEQYF.

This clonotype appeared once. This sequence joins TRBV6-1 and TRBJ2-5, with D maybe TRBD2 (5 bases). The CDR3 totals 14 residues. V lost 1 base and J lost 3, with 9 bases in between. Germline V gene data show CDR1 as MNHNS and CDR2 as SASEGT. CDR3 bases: TGTGCCAGCAGTGAAGTCGGGAAAGAAGAGACCCAGTACTTC. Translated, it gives CASSEVGKEETQYF.

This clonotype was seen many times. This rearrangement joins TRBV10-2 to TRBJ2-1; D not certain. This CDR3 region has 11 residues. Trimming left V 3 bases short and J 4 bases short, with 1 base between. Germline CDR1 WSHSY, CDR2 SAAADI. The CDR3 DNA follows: TGCGCCAGCAGTGATTACAATGAGCAGTTCTTC. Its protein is CASSDYNEQFF.